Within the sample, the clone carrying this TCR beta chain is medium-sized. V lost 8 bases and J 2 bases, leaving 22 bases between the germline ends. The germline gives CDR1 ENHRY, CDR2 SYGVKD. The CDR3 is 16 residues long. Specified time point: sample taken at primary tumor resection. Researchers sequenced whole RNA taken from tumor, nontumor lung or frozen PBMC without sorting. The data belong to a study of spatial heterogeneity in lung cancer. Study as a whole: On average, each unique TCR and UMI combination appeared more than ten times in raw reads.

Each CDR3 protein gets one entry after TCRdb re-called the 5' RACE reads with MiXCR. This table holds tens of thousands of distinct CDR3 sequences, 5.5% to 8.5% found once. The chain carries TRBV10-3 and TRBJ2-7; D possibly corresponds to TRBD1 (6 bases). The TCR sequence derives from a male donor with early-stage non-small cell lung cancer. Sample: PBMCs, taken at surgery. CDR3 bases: TGTGCCATCCGGGCGATCAGGGGAAACACCGCCTACGAGCAGTACTTC. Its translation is CAIRAIRGNTAYEQYF.